The 8 T cell receptor beta chains presented below share a single source sample, sequenced in a study of STAT5B mutations in CD4+ large granular lymphocyte leukemia. Assay: immunoSEQ multiplex PCR; the TCRdb copy retains only in-frame clones and omits some. The data contain tens of thousands of clones, about four fifths of them singletons. The sample comprised CD4+ T cells from blood buffy coats. Source of these receptors: a human donor in good health.

This chain uses TRBV6-6 with TRBJ1-4; D is unresolved. Looked up from germline, CDR1 is MNHNY and CDR2 is SVGAGI (reference sequence). The CDR3 is 10 amino acids. The V end lost 6 bases, the J end lost 8 bases, and 4 bases lay between the germline ends. DNA for the CDR3: TGTGCCAGCAGCTCCGAAAAACTGTTTTTT. Translated: CASSSEKLFF.

The chain uses TRBV5-1 and TRBJ2-2, with 10 bases identical to TRBD1. V was clipped by 2 bases and J by 6 bases; unmatched bases: 10. Germline CDR1 is SGHRS and CDR2 is YFSETQ. The CDR3 sequence is 17 residues long. The CDR3 coding sequence is TGCGCCAGCAGCTTACGAGCGGGACAGGGGACGGCCGGGGAGCTGTTTTTT. Protein product: CASSLRAGQGTAGELFF.

CDR3 amino acids: CASSPPAAENTGELFF. The CDR3 nucleotides read TGTGCCAGCTCACCACCGGCGGCAGAAAACACCGGGGAGCTGTTTTTT. This chain connects TRBV18 to TRBJ2-2; D call uncertain. From germline, CDR1 is KGHSH and CDR2 LQKENI. V lost 0 bases, J lost 2 bases, and 10 bases lay in between. This CDR3 region has 16 residues.

The chain links TRBV18 to TRBJ2-1, with D perhaps matching TRBD1 (7 bases). The CDR3 runs to 13 residues. The ends were cut back, 6 bases at V and 7 bases at J, with 13 bases in the middle. Looked up from germline, CDR1 is KGHSH and CDR2 is LQKENI. The CDR3 sequence: CASSRDSSNEQFF. DNA of the CDR3: TGTGCCAGCTCGCGGGACAGCAGTAATGAGCAGTTCTTC. The whole variable domain, remainder taken from reference TRBV18 and TRBJ2-1, is NAGVMQNPRHLVRRRGQEARLRCSPMKGHSHVYWYRQLPEEGLKFMVYLQKENIIDESGMPKERFSAEFPKEGPSILRIQQVVRGDSAAYFCASSRDSSNEQFFGPGTRLTVL.

The chain uses TRBV7-3 and TRBJ1-2, with 9 positions matching TRBD1. CDR1 is SGHTA and CDR2 is FQGTGA in the germline V gene. This CDR3 is 18 amino acids long. V dropped 2 bases and J dropped 3; count of bases not matched to a gene: 13. CDR3 protein: CASSLGVPGQGGDYGYTF. CDR3 sequence (DNA): TGTGCCAGCAGCTTAGGAGTTCCGGGACAGGGAGGGGACTATGGCTACACCTTC.

The chain recombines TRBV11-2 with TRBJ2-3; TRBD2 is a possible D gene (7 bases). The germline V gene has CDR1 SGHAT and CDR2 FQNNGV. The CDR3 loop spans 15 amino acids. Trimming took off 5 bases at V and 3 bases at J, with 15 bases between the two ends. CDR3 protein: CASSTQQGGTDTQYF. The CDR3 DNA reads TGTGCCAGCAGCACTCAACAGGGAGGGACAGATACGCAGTATTTT.

The chain has TRBV21-1 and TRBJ2-1. TRBV21-1 is designated a pseudogene. CDR3 size: 21 residues. CDR3 sequence: CASSKCGQGAGLNPLENEQFF. The CDR3 DNA sequence: TGTGCCAGCAGCAAATGCGGGCAAGGGGCTGGACTGAACCCCTTGGAGAATGAGCAGTTCTTC.

The chain joins TRBV5-1 to TRBJ2-3; 7 bases are a match to TRBD1. J lost 4 bases, V lost 2 bases, and 7 bases had no gene match. The germline gives CDR1 SGHRS, CDR2 YFSETQ. The CDR3 has 15 residues. DNA for the CDR3: TGCGCCAGCAGCTTCTTCGACAGGGTCGCAGATACGCAGTATTTT. Its translation: CASSFFDRVADTQYF. The entire variable domain, with the rest obtained from reference TRBV5-1 and TRBJ2-3, is as follows: KAGVTQTPRYLIKTRGQQVTLSCSPISGHRSVSWYQQTPGQGLQFLFEYFSETQRNKGNFPGRFSGRQFSNSRSEMNVSTLELGDSALYLCASSFFDRVADTQYFGPGTRLTVL.